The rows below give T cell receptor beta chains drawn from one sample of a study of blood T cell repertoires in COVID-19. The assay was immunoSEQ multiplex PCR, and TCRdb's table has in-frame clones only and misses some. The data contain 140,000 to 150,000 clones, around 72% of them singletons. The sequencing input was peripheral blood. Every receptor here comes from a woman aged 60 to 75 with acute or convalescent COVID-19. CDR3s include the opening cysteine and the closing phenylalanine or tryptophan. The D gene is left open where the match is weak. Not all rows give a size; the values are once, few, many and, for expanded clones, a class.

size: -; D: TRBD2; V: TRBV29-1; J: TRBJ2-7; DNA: TGCAGCGTCAGGACTAGTCTCTACGAGCAGTACTTC; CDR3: CSVRTSLYEQYF
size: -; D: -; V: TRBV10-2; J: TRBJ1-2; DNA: TGCGCCAGCAGTGAGTCTAGGGGTCAGAGGGGCTACACCTTC; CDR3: CASSESRGQRGYTF
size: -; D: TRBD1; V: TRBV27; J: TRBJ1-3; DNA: TGTGCCAGCTCACAGGGGAATCCTGGAAACACCATATATTTT; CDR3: CASSQGNPGNTIYF
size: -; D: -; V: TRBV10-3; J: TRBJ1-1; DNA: TGTGCCATCAGTGAGACAGGACCCCGGGAAGCTTTCTTT; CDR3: CAISETGPREAFF
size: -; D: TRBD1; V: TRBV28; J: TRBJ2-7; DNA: TGTGCCACCCTGAAGAGGGGGCCCCGCTACGAGCAGTACTTC; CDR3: CATLKRGPRYEQYF
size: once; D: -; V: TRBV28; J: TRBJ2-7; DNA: TGTGCCAGCAGTTTCGAACCGGACACGATCTACGAGCAGTACTTC; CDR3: CASSFEPDTIYEQYF
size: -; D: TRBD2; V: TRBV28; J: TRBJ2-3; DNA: TGTGCCAGCAGTTTTGGCGGGGGGGGCACAGATACGCAGTATTTT; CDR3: CASSFGGGGTDTQYF
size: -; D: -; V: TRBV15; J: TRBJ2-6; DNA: TGTGCCACCAGCCCGCGGGTTTCTTCCTCTGGGGCCAACGTCCTGACTTTC; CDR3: CATSPRVSSSGANVLTF
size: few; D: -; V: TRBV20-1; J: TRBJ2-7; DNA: TGCAGTGCTAGTATAGGGACTGACTCGACCTACGAGCAGTACTTC; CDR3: CSASIGTDSTYEQYF
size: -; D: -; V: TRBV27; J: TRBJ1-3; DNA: TGTGCCAGCAGTTGGGGCCTAGGAAACACCATATATTTT; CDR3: CASSWGLGNTIYF
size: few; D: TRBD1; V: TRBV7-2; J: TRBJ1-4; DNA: TGTGCCAGCAGCCTACTTCCGGGACAGGGTAATGAAAAACTGTTTTTT; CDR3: CASSLLPGQGNEKLFF
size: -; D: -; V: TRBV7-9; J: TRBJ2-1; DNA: TGTGCCAGCAGCTTCGATAGCTCCTACAATGAGCAGTTCTTC; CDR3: CASSFDSSYNEQFF
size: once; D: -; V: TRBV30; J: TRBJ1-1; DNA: TGTGCCTGGGGGGGTCAGGAGGACACTGAAGCTTTCTTT; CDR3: CAWGGQEDTEAFF
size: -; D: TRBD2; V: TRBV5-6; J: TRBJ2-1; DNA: TGTGCCAGCAGCCCCATTCTAGCGGGTGCTTTCGGTGAGCAGTTCTTC; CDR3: CASSPILAGAFGEQFF